This entry concerns a single T cell receptor beta chain. The antigen is not known. The V end lost 3 bases, the J end lost 5 bases, and 8 bases lay between the germline ends. The CDR3 spans 13 residues. CDR1 and CDR2 (germline): SGHVS, FNYEAQ. These data come from a study of cytomegalovirus exposure and HLA in healthy donors. Study at large: The Caucasian-associated ancestry cluster held more than 80% of roughly 400 genotyped donors.

PCR involved 60 Vbeta and 13 Jbeta primers. Measured with immunoSEQ multiplex PCR; TCRdb has only the in-frame clones, and not every one. The sample lists approximately 300,000 clones, 75% to 85% seen once, with about 0.3% in the top ten. The study, taken as a whole, reports: Prediction of most subjects' HLA-A and HLA-B alleles by TCR beta sequences was reportedly accurate.

The TCR sequence derives from a girl aged 2-15 years in good health and CMV-seronegative. Specimen: PBMCs. V is TRBV7-6 and J is TRBJ1-5, with D uncertain. DNA of the CDR3: TGTGCCAGCAGCTTGCAGGTCGATCAGCCCCAGCATTTT. Translation gives CASSLQVDQPQHF.